What follows are 18 T cell receptor beta chains derived from one specimen sequenced in a study of blood T cell repertoires in COVID-19. Some clones are missing from TCRdb's copy, which holds only in-frame ones; the method was immunoSEQ multiplex PCR. The sample records about 280,000 clones, 80% to 90% being singletons. The sequenced sample was peripheral blood. The receptors here all came from a man aged 35 to 55 with acute or convalescent COVID-19.

The chain has TRBV7-3 and TRBJ2-6; TRBD1 is a possible D gene (7 bases). Trimming left V 5 bases short and J 0 bases short, with 8 bases between. The CDR3 covers 15 residues. Germline V gene sequence: CDR1 SGHTA, CDR2 FQGTGA. The CDR3 loop reads CASSQGGSGANVLTF. DNA for the CDR3: TGTGCCAGCAGCCAGGGGGGCTCTGGGGCCAACGTCCTGACTTTC.

The V call is TRBV30, the J call TRBJ2-7; possible D gene TRBD2, 7 bases. Germline V gene sequence: CDR1 GTSNPN, CDR2 SVGIG (reference sequence). The germline V and J ends were trimmed by 1 base and 7 bases, with 23 bases remaining between them. The CDR3 is made up of 16 amino acids. CDR3 DNA sequence: TGTGCCTGGAGTGCCTCCGCGGGGGCCCCGGGCGGGGAGCAGTACTTC. Protein: CAWSASAGAPGGEQYF. Drawing the rest from reference TRBV30 and TRBJ2-7, the complete variable domain is SQTIHQWPATLVQPVGSPLSLECTVEGTSNPNLYWYRQAAGRGLQLLFYSVGIGQISSEVPQNLSASRPQDRQFILSSKKLLLSDSGFYLCAWSASAGAPGGEQYFGPGTRLTVT.

This clone appeared once. The genes are TRBV27 and TRBJ1-4, with D tentatively TRBD1 (6 bases). Trimming took off 6 bases at V and 8 bases at J, with 13 bases between the two ends. This CDR3 has 13 amino acids. Germline V gives CDR1 MNHEY, CDR2 SMNVEV (reference sequence). The CDR3 DNA reads as TGTGCCAGCAGGGCACAGGGCTACGAAAAACTGTTTTTT. It encodes CASRAQGYEKLFF.

The chain links TRBV18 to TRBJ2-1, with 8 bases aligning to TRBD2. The CDR3 totals 16 residues. Germline V CDR1 and CDR2: KGHSH, LQKENI. Trimming removed 6 bases from V and 1 base from J; junction bases left unmatched: 8. The CDR3 region is CASSSTREGSYNEQFF. As DNA, the CDR3 is TGTGCCAGCTCTTCAACTCGGGAGGGGTCCTACAATGAGCAGTTCTTC.

The rearrangement uses TRBV20-1 and TRBJ1-2, with no clear D. With 5 bases removed from V and 9 bases from J, the gap between germline ends came to 13 bases. Germline CDR1 reads DFQATT; CDR2 reads SNEGSKA (reference sequence). The CDR3 is made up of 11 amino acids. The CDR3 bases are TGCAGTGCTGCGAACGGGGTGAGCTACACCTTC. This sequence encodes CSAANGVSYTF.

V usage is TRBV5-1 and J usage is TRBJ2-1; D remains ambiguous. Germline lookup yields CDR1 SGHRS and CDR2 YFSETQ. The CDR3 is 14 amino acids. V was trimmed by 0 bases and J by 6 bases, leaving 10 bases between them. The CDR3 nucleotides are TGCGCCAGCAGCTTGGGAACCCGAGGCAATGAGCAGTTCTTC. This encodes CASSLGTRGNEQFF.

The chain carries TRBV9 and TRBJ2-1; 7 positions agree with TRBD2. J gave up 3 bases and V 2 bases, and 2 bases lay outside the gene matches. The CDR3 sequence is 14 residues long. CDR1 and CDR2 (germline): SGDLS, YYNGEE. This chain's CDR3 is CASSVGGGYNEQFF. The CDR3 nucleotides read TGTGCCAGCAGCGTGGGCGGGGGCTACAATGAGCAGTTCTTC.

The genes are TRBV14 and TRBJ2-7; 10 bases are a match to TRBD1. In germline, CDR1 is SGHDN, CDR2 FVKESK. The CDR3 is 17 residues long. The V gene end was trimmed by 0 bases and the J gene end by 5 bases; junction bases not matched to a gene: 10. CDR3 DNA: TGTGCCAGCAGCCAAGACCCCGCCGGGACAGGGGACCACGAGCAGTACTTC. Translation gives CASSQDPAGTGDHEQYF.

The CDR3 spells CASSFGRSSYEQYF. CDR3 nucleotide sequence: TGTGCCAGCAGCTTTGGAAGGAGCTCCTACGAGCAGTACTTC. The chain recombines TRBV5-6 with TRBJ2-7; the D is unclear. Between the trimmed V and J ends, which lost 2 bases and 0 bases, there was a span of 9 bases. The CDR3 has 14 residues. Germline CDR1 is SGHDT and CDR2 is YYEEEE.

The chain carries TRBV27 and TRBJ1-1, with D hard to call. Between the trimmed V and J ends, which lost 5 bases and 1 base, there was a span of 8 bases. Germline CDR1 MNHEY, CDR2 SMNVEV (reference sequence). This CDR3 has 13 amino acids. CDR3 region: CASSIGENTEAFF. The CDR3 DNA reads as TGTGCCAGCAGTATAGGAGAGAACACTGAAGCTTTCTTT.

CDR3 nucleotide sequence: TGTGCCACAACGCAGGGTGGTGGCACTGAAGCTTTCTTT. Translating it yields CATTQGGGTEAFF. The chain has TRBV30 and TRBJ1-1, with D perhaps TRBD1 (5 bases). The length of the CDR3 is 13 residues. Germline lookup yields CDR1 GTSNPN and CDR2 SVGIG (reference sequence). The ends were cut back, 8 bases at V and 4 bases at J, with 17 bases in the middle.

The chain combines TRBV24-1 with TRBJ1-3; TRBD1 agrees at 9 bases. With 9 bases clipped from V and 1 base from J, the junction kept 18 bases outside the gene matches. This CDR3 has 19 amino acids. Germline V gene sequence: CDR1 KGHDR, CDR2 SFDVKD. The chain's CDR3 is CATSPGTGRGGGSGNTIYF. CDR3 DNA: TGTGCCACCTCCCCCGGGACAGGGAGAGGAGGGGGGTCTGGAAACACCATATATTTT.

This rearrangement joins TRBV19 to TRBJ2-3; D not resolved. The length of the CDR3 is 14 residues. V lost 5 bases to trimming and J lost 1 base, with 10 bases between them. The germline V gene encodes CDR1 LNHDA and CDR2 SQIVND (reference sequence). The DNA for the CDR3 is TGTGCCAGTAGTCCGCGATTGGGCACAGATACGCAGTATTTT. Its translation: CASSPRLGTDTQYF.

The chain is built from TRBV6-6 and TRBJ2-2; the D gene is possibly TRBD2 (6 bases). Between the trimmed V and J ends, which lost 2 bases and 2 bases, there was a span of 12 bases. CDR1 is MNHNY and CDR2 is SVGAGI in the germline V gene (reference sequence). CDR3 length: 16 residues. CDR3 in DNA: TGTGCCAGCAGTTACGTGGGGACTCCCAACACCGGGGAGCTGTTTTTT. This sequence encodes CASSYVGTPNTGELFF.

The V call is TRBV2, the J call TRBJ2-2; 8 positions match TRBD1. CDR3 length equals 14 residues. Trimming took 7 bases from V and 4 from J; bases not matched to a gene: 5. CDR1 and CDR2 (germline): SNHLY, FYNNEI. The DNA for the CDR3 is TGTGCCAGCAAGTCGGACAGGGCCACCGGGGAGCTGTTTTTT. As protein: CASKSDRATGELFF.

This clone has just a few counts. J is TRBJ2-1 and V is TRBV6-5; a possible D gene is TRBD1 (7 bases). The ends were cut back, 8 bases at V and 6 bases at J, with 14 bases in the middle. This CDR3 comprises 13 residues. CDR1 MNHEY and CDR2 SVGAGI come from the germline V gene. The CDR3 coding sequence is TGTGCCAGCCGCGGGACAGTCCGCAATGAGCAGTTCTTC. It encodes CASRGTVRNEQFF.

The chain carries TRBV12-3 or TRBV12-4 and TRBJ2-7, with TRBD1 matching over 7 bases. This CDR3 has 13 amino acids. After removal of 6 bases from V and 4 bases from J, the junction contained 6 bases not matched to a gene. The CDR3 region is CASRKRQGYEQYF. The CDR3 DNA reads as TGTGCCAGCAGGAAGAGACAGGGATACGAGCAGTACTTC.

As to this clone: Other DNA sequences in this specimen translate into the identical CDR3. This chain links TRBV6-5 with TRBJ1-2, with TRBD1 matching 10 bases. The junction had 5 bases not matched to a gene; V was cut back by 4 bases and J by 6 bases. Germline assignment: CDR1 MNHEY and CDR2 SVGAGI. This CDR3 comprises 14 residues. The chain's CDR3 is CASSSSGTGDGYTF. The DNA of the CDR3 is TGTGCCAGCAGTTCCTCCGGGACAGGGGATGGCTACACCTTC.